The 22 T cell receptor beta chains in this list originate from one sample, sequenced in a study of Tregs in tolerant kidney transplant recipients. TCRdb keeps only in-frame clones here, not all; method: immunoSEQ multiplex PCR. The sample includes about 50,000 clones, about nine tenths seen only once; the top ten take about a sixth. Mixed chimerism was transient after nonmyeloablative marrow transplants from related graft donors. Sequenced here: CD8+ T cells from blood (PBMCs), sampled 12 months after the transplant. The receptor set was obtained from a human patient who received a combined kidney and bone marrow transplant. Some T cells may be graft donor cells.

The V call is TRBV28, the J call TRBJ2-5; 7 positions agree with TRBD1. Germline assignment: CDR1 MDHEN and CDR2 SYDVKM. This CDR3 spans 17 amino acids. V lost 5 bases and J lost 5; bases outside the gene matches: 17. CDR3 in amino acids: CASSQPTLNRGLETQYF. For the CDR3, the DNA is TGTGCCAGCAGTCAACCAACGCTAAACAGGGGCCTGGAGACCCAGTACTTC.

The chain joins TRBV5-1 to TRBJ2-7, with 12 positions matching TRBD1. This CDR3 region has 15 residues. In germline, CDR1 is SGHRS, CDR2 YFSETQ. The CDR3 DNA is TGCTCCTCAGCAGGGACCGGGACAGGGGGCGTCGAGCAGTACTTC. Translation: CSSAGTGTGGVEQYF.

The chain couples TRBV5-6 to TRBJ2-2; 7 nucleotides line up with TRBD2. V was pared by 0 bases and J by 4 bases, with 6 bases of the junction left unmatched. CDR1 is SGHDT, CDR2 YYEEEE, per germline. This CDR3 spans 16 amino acids. CDR3 DNA: TGTGCCAGCAGCTTGGCCACGCGGGGGAGCACCGGGGAGCTGTTTTTT. As protein: CASSLATRGSTGELFF.

J is TRBJ2-1 and V is TRBV27; the match to TRBD1 covers 11 bases. Germline CDR1 and CDR2: MNHEY and SMNVEV (reference sequence). This CDR3 region has 16 residues. The V and J ends lost 7 bases and 10 bases, in that order; junction bases with no gene match: 15. The chain's CDR3 is CASISLTGQGAREQFF. The CDR3, as DNA: TGTGCCAGCATCTCACTAACTGGACAGGGGGCGCGAGAGCAGTTCTTC.

A remark on this clone: One junction end disagrees with the germline gene, perhaps due to a read error. Here the CDR3 DNA reads TGTGCCGGCAGCTACCCTTCGACAGGGGGTAATGAGCAGTTCTTC. As protein: CAGSYPSTGGNEQFF. The rearrangement links TRBV13 to TRBJ2-1; 9 nucleotides line up with TRBD1. The germline V gene encodes CDR1 PRHDT and CDR2 FYEKMQ (reference sequence). CDR3 length: 15 amino acids.

The chain has TRBV4-3 and TRBJ2-7, with D possibly TRBD2 on 6 matching bases. The length of the CDR3 is 15 residues. Germline CDR1 reads LGHNA; CDR2 reads YSLEER. The V end was cut by 0 bases, the J end by 2 bases, with 11 bases between. The CDR3 region is CASSQDRSGPYEQYF. The CDR3 bases are TGCGCCAGCAGCCAAGATAGGAGCGGGCCCTACGAGCAGTACTTC.

This chain links TRBV5-1 with TRBJ2-7, with 9 bases aligning to TRBD1. The ends lost 5 bases at V and 3 bases at J; junction bases unmatched: 6. The CDR3 extends over 14 amino acids. Germline V lookup: CDR1 SGHRS, CDR2 YFSETQ. CDR3: CASSFGQGSYEQYF. CDR3 in DNA: TGCGCCAGCAGTTTCGGACAGGGGAGCTACGAGCAGTACTTC.

The J gene is TRBJ2-1, the V gene TRBV6-5, with 15 bases lining up with TRBD2. With V trimmed by 4 bases and J by 12 bases, 7 bases remained unmatched. The CDR3 runs 15 residues. Germline V lookup: CDR1 MNHEY, CDR2 SVGAGI. CDR3 sequence: CASSFGLAGGPVQFF. CDR3 sequence (DNA): TGTGCCAGCAGTTTCGGACTAGCGGGAGGGCCCGTGCAGTTCTTC.

The gene calls are TRBV27 and TRBJ2-7; D gene unclear. CDR3 length: 13 residues. V was shortened by 5 bases and J by 6 bases, with 14 bases between the two germline ends. Germline-derived CDR1 and CDR2 are MNHEY and SMNVEV (reference sequence). The CDR3 here is CASSPSQVGEQYF. CDR3 nucleotides: TGTGCCAGCAGTCCCTCCCAGGTCGGCGAGCAGTACTTC.

The table lists this clone with a count of one. The chain couples TRBV6-5 to TRBJ1-1; D unclear. This CDR3 has 13 residues. Trimming cost V 5 bases and J 0 bases, with 7 bases left between them. CDR1 is MNHEY and CDR2 is SVGAGI in the germline V gene. CDR3 DNA sequence: TGTGCCAGCAGTCGAACTATGAACACTGAAGCTTTCTTT. Protein: CASSRTMNTEAFF.

This clone has a single count. The chain employs TRBV29-1 and TRBJ2-3, with TRBD2 as a possible D gene (5 bases). The CDR3 consists of 13 residues. The germline V gene encodes CDR1 SQVTM and CDR2 ANQGSEA. Between the trimmed V and J ends, which lost 5 bases and 3 bases, there was a span of 12 bases. The CDR3 coding sequence is TGCAGCGTTTTACCGGGGTGGACAGATACGCAGTATTTT. Translated: CSVLPGWTDTQYF.

This clone was seen just once. The chain links TRBV13 to TRBJ2-5; TRBD2 aligns across 10 bases. The germline CDR1 and CDR2 sequences are PRHDT and FYEKMQ (reference sequence). V was pared by 5 bases and J by 4 bases, with 7 bases of the junction left unmatched. CDR3 length: 15 residues. The CDR3 DNA is TGTGCCAGCAGCCCCCTGGGACTAGCGACAGAGACCCAGTACTTC. It specifies CASSPLGLATETQYF.

This chain connects TRBV5-6 to TRBJ2-7, with 9 positions matching TRBD1. Per germline, CDR1 SGHDT and CDR2 YYEEEE. CDR3 length: 13 residues. Trimming at V came to 4 bases and at J to 3 bases, leaving 2 bases not matched to a gene. The CDR3 loop is CASSGDRDYEQYF. In DNA form, the CDR3 reads TGTGCCAGCAGCGGGGACAGGGACTACGAGCAGTACTTC.

The chain carries TRBV9 and TRBJ2-3; 14 bases fit TRBD2. Germline V lookup: CDR1 SGDLS, CDR2 YYNGEE. J lost 5 bases, V lost 3 bases, and 5 bases had no gene match. The CDR3 loop spans 16 amino acids. The CDR3 reads CASSGLAGGRGDTQYF. CDR3 sequence (DNA): TGTGCCAGCAGCGGACTAGCGGGAGGGCGTGGAGATACGCAGTATTTT.

The rearrangement uses TRBV7-8 and TRBJ2-1; 13 nucleotides match TRBD2. Per the germline V gene, CDR1 is SGHVS and CDR2 is FQNEAQ. Losses at the gene ends were 5 bases for V and 9 bases for J; bases not matched to a gene: 7. The CDR3 has 15 residues. The CDR3 DNA sequence: TGTGCCAGCAGCACAGGACTAGCGGGAGAATTTGAGCAGTTCTTC. Translated: CASSTGLAGEFEQFF.

The chain uses TRBV28 and TRBJ1-1; D is unclear. Trimming pared 3 bases from V and 1 base from J, leaving 6 bases between. The CDR3 loop spans 13 amino acids. Germline V gene sequence: CDR1 MDHEN, CDR2 SYDVKM. The CDR3 is CASSLAGNTEAFF. The CDR3 DNA is TGTGCCAGCAGTTTGGCAGGGAACACTGAAGCTTTCTTT. Looking up the rest from reference TRBV28 and TRBJ1-1 gives the full variable domain: DVKVTQSSRYLVKRTGEKVFLECVQDMDHENMFWYRQDPGLGLRLIYFSYDVKMKEKGDIPEGYSVSREKKERFSLILESASTNQTSMYLCASSLAGNTEAFFGQGTRLTVV.

The rearrangement uses TRBV6-5 and TRBJ2-7; 7 bases line up with TRBD1. The ends lost 2 bases at V and 3 bases at J; junction bases unmatched: 4. The CDR3 is 14 residues long. Germline values: CDR1 MNHEY, CDR2 SVGAGI. The CDR3 is CASSYADRDYEQYF. The CDR3 DNA reads TGTGCCAGCAGTTACGCAGACAGGGACTACGAGCAGTACTTC.

V is TRBV19 and J is TRBJ2-1, with TRBD2 identical over 13 bases. This CDR3 contains 18 residues. V lost 2 bases and J lost 8; bases outside the gene matches: 12. Germline values: CDR1 LNHDA, CDR2 SQIVND (reference sequence). CDR3 protein: CASSILIRLAGGVDEQFF. The CDR3 DNA sequence: TGTGCCAGTAGTATACTTATTCGACTAGCGGGGGGTGTCGATGAGCAGTTCTTC.

V gene TRBV7-3 combines with J gene TRBJ1-1, with TRBD1 matching 9 bases. This CDR3 has 13 residues. The germline CDR1 and CDR2 sequences are SGHTA and FQGTGA. The J segment lost 10 bases and the V segment lost 5 bases, leaving 8 bases of the junction unmatched. The DNA of the CDR3 is TGTGCCAGCAGCCTCCTTGGACAGGGGATAGCTTTCTTT. Amino acid sequence: CASSLLGQGIAFF.

This clone turned up a few times. V usage is TRBV6-4 and J usage is TRBJ2-1; 11 positions agree with TRBD2. The CDR3 runs 16 residues. Germline V gives CDR1 MRHNA, CDR2 SNTAGT. The trim removed 0 bases at V and 4 bases at J, leaving 2 bases unmatched. The CDR3 region is CASSDSGTSGYNEQFF. DNA of the CDR3: TGTGCCAGCAGTGACTCCGGGACTAGCGGTTACAATGAGCAGTTCTTC.

This chain links TRBV6-5 with TRBJ2-1, with 7 nucleotides matching TRBD2. Germline CDR1 is MNHEY and CDR2 is SVGAGI. CDR3 length equals 13 residues. The V gene end was trimmed by 4 bases and the J gene end by 5 bases; junction bases not matched to a gene: 2. CDR3 residues: CASSWLADNEQFF. The CDR3 DNA is TGTGCCAGCAGTTGGCTAGCGGACAATGAGCAGTTCTTC.

The chain carries TRBV7-9 and TRBJ2-2, with D perhaps TRBD2 (5 bases). Germline V lookup: CDR1 SEHNR, CDR2 FQNEAQ (reference sequence). V was shortened by 5 bases and J by 5 bases, with 12 bases between the two germline ends. The CDR3 covers 14 residues. In DNA form, the CDR3 reads TGTGCCAGCAGCCACTCCCCGGGGACCGGGGAGCTGTTTTTT. Its protein is CASSHSPGTGELFF.